The clone carrying this T cell receptor (beta chain) was found a few times. What it recognizes is unknown. This sample was included in a study of T cell repertoires in cytomegalovirus infection. Study-level information: Public TCR beta signature analysis indicated the presence of both CMV infection and matching HLA type.

CDR1 SGHNT and CDR2 YYREEE come from the germline V gene (reference sequence). The CDR3 spans 18 residues. V was pared by 3 bases and J by 5 bases, with 12 bases of the junction left unmatched. Using its own MiXCR run on the reads, TCRdb lists one record per CDR3 protein. This sample carries 450,000 to 550,000 distinct CDR3 sequences, under 55% of them seen once, and the ten largest clones take about two fifths. The source material was cultured PBMCs, sampled from culture after CMV antigen stimulation. The V call is TRBV5-4, the J call TRBJ2-5; 14 bases are a match to TRBD2. This sequence originates from a human donor in good health (CMV status not recorded). Some clones in this sample may be carry-over from other donors' samples. The CDR3 DNA follows: TGTGCCAGCAGCTCTCCCCTAGGACTAGCGGGAGGTGGGGAGACCCAGTACTTC. Translated, it gives CASSSPLGLAGGGETQYF.